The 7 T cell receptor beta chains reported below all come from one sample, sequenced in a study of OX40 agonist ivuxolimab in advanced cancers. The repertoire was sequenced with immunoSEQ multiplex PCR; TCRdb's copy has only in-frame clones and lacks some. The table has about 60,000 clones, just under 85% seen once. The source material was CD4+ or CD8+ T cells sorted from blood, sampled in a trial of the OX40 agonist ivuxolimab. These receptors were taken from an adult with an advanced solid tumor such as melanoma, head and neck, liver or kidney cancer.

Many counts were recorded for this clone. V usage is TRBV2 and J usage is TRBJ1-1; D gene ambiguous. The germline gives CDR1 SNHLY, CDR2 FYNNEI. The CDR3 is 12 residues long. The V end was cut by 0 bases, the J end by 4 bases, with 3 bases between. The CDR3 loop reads CASSEASTEAFF. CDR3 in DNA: TGTGCCAGCAGTGAAGCTAGCACTGAAGCTTTCTTT.

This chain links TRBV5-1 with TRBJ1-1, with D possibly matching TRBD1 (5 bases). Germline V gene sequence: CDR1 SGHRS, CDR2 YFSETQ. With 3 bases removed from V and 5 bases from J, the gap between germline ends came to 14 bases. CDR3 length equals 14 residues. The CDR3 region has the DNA TGCGCCAGCAGCTACTTTGGGGGGGAGACTGAAGCTTTCTTT. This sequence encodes CASSYFGGETEAFF.

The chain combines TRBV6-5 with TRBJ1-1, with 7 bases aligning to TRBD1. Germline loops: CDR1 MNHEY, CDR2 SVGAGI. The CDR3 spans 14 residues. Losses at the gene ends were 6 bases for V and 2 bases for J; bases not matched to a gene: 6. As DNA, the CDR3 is TGTGCCAGCAGACGGGACAGACTAAACACTGAAGCTTTCTTT. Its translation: CASRRDRLNTEAFF.

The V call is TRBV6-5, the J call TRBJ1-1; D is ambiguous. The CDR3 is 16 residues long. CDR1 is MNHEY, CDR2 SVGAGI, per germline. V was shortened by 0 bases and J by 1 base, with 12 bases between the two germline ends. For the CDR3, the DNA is TGTGCCAGCAGTTACTCAACGCGAGGATGGAACACTGAAGCTTTCTTT. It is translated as CASSYSTRGWNTEAFF.

The CDR3 DNA is TGTGCCAGCAGTTTAAGGACAGTCAACACCGGGGAGCTGTTTTTT. It codes for CASSLRTVNTGELFF. The rearrangement joins TRBV14 to TRBJ2-2; D perhaps matches TRBD1 (6 bases). V was clipped by 6 bases and J by 2 bases, with 13 bases between them. Germline-derived CDR1 and CDR2 are SGHDN and FVKESK. The CDR3 has 15 residues.

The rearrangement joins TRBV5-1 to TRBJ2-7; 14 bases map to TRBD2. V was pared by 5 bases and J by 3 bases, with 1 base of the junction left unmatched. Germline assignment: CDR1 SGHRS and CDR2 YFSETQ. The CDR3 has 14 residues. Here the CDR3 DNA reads TGCGCCAGCAGGGGACTAGCGGGGGTCTACGAGCAGTACTTC. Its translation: CASRGLAGVYEQYF.

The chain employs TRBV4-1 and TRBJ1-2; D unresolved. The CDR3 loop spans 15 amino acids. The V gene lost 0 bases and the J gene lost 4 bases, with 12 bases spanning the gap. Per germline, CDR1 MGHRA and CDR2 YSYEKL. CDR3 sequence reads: CASSQDINSVYGYTF. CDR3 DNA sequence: TGCGCCAGCAGCCAAGATATCAACAGCGTCTATGGCTACACCTTC.